The 17 T cell receptor beta chains below were found in one sample sequenced in a study of blood T cell repertoires in COVID-19. Using immunoSEQ multiplex PCR, the repertoire was profiled, and TCRdb retains in-frame clones only, with some absent. The data hold around 150,000 clones, with approximately 86% observed a single time. The sequencing input was peripheral blood. The receptor source for this set is a man between 18 and 29 years old with acute or convalescent COVID-19.

The rearrangement joins TRBV6-6 to TRBJ1-3; unclear D gene. Trimming removed 7 bases at V and 6 bases at J, with 13 bases between. Germline lookup yields CDR1 MNHNY and CDR2 SVGAGI (reference sequence). CDR3 length equals 13 residues. The DNA for the CDR3 is TGTGCCAGCAATTCAGAGGTGGTAAACACCATATATTTT. Amino acid sequence: CASNSEVVNTIYF.

The chain is built from TRBV5-1 and TRBJ2-5; a weak D match, TRBD2 (7 bases). CDR3 length: 13 amino acids. Trimming pared 4 bases from V and 2 bases from J, leaving 9 bases between. Per the germline V gene, CDR1 is SGHRS and CDR2 is YFSETQ. The CDR3 DNA follows: TGCGCCAGCAGCGGGAGGGGGCAAGAGACCCAGTACTTC. As protein: CASSGRGQETQYF.

CDR3 loop: CASSQTRQGSSGNTIYF. The CDR3 region has the DNA TGTGCCAGCAGCCAGACGCGACAGGGAAGCTCTGGAAACACCATATATTTT. The chain links TRBV7-6 to TRBJ1-3; 7 bases fit TRBD1. The germline V gene has CDR1 SGHVS and CDR2 FNYEAQ. The CDR3 is 17 residues long. V shed 5 bases and J 0 bases; nucleotides not matched to a gene: 10. Using reference TRBV7-6 and TRBJ1-3 for the parts outside the CDR3, the full variable domain is GAGVSQSPRYKVTKRGQDVALRCDPISGHVSLYWYRQALGQGPEFLTYFNYEAQQDKSGLPNDRFSAERPEGSISTLTIQRTEQRDSAMYRCASSQTRQGSSGNTIYFGEGSWLTVV.

V and J are TRBV19 and TRBJ2-1, with 13 bases identical to TRBD2. In germline, CDR1 is LNHDA, CDR2 SQIVND (reference sequence). CDR3 length: 15 amino acids. The ends lost 7 bases at V and 4 bases at J; junction bases unmatched: 4. The CDR3 is CASKLAGGRYNEQFF. In DNA, the CDR3 is TGTGCCAGTAAACTAGCGGGGGGGCGGTACAATGAGCAGTTCTTC.

The chain joins TRBV28 to TRBJ1-1, with 7 bases that match TRBD1. CDR1 and CDR2 (germline): MDHEN, SYDVKM. Unmatched junction bases numbered 9, after V lost 6 bases and J lost 5 bases. This CDR3 contains 14 residues. The CDR3 DNA is TGTGCCAGCAGCCCGACAGGGTTAGAAACTGAAGCTTTCTTT. Amino acid sequence: CASSPTGLETEAFF.

The chain carries TRBV10-2 and TRBJ1-1, with D perhaps matching TRBD1 (6 bases). V was shortened by 0 bases and J by 8 bases, with 13 bases between the two germline ends. The CDR3 is made up of 14 amino acids. Germline loops: CDR1 WSHSY, CDR2 SAAADI. The chain's CDR3 is CASSESRQDLEAFF. Written as DNA, the CDR3 is TGCGCCAGCAGTGAGTCAAGACAGGACCTCGAAGCTTTCTTT.

V is TRBV9 and J is TRBJ2-7, with a weak D call TRBD2 (5 bases). Germline V gene sequence: CDR1 SGDLS, CDR2 YYNGEE. The CDR3 is 14 residues long. Trimming took 4 bases from V and 3 from J, leaving 14 bases between them. CDR3 residues: CASSPGWESYEQYV. The CDR3 nucleotides are TGTGCCAGCAGCCCTGGGTGGGAGAGCTACGAGCAGTACGTC.

V and J are TRBV6-5 and TRBJ1-2; D perhaps matches TRBD1 (5 bases). CDR3 length equals 12 residues. The ends were cut back, 8 bases at V and 1 base at J, with 8 bases in the middle. Germline assignment: CDR1 MNHEY and CDR2 SVGAGI. CDR3 protein: CASRDFNYGYTF. CDR3 DNA: TGTGCCAGCCGGGACTTTAACTATGGCTACACCTTC.

The chain couples TRBV11-2 to TRBJ2-1; D unclear. This CDR3 is built from 16 residues. V lost 2 bases to trimming and J lost 0 bases, with 11 bases between them. Germline CDR1 and CDR2: SGHAT and FQNNGV. CDR3 in amino acids: CASSLRLRFSYNEQFF. Here the CDR3 DNA reads TGTGCCAGCAGCTTACGTCTGCGGTTCTCCTACAATGAGCAGTTCTTC.

J is TRBJ2-1 and V is TRBV11-2; the match to TRBD2 covers 13 bases. V was clipped by 0 bases and J by 4 bases; unmatched bases: 9. Germline CDR1 SGHAT, CDR2 FQNNGV. The CDR3 covers 19 residues. CDR3 bases: TGTGCCAGCAGCTTAGATTCCCGACTAGCGGGGGGCGGGTACAATGAGCAGTTCTTC. It translates to CASSLDSRLAGGGYNEQFF.

The chain uses TRBV2 and TRBJ1-2, with D possibly matching TRBD1 (6 bases). V dropped 2 bases and J dropped 4 bases, with 8 bases sitting between them. Germline-derived CDR1 and CDR2 are SNHLY and FYNNEI. This CDR3 spans 13 amino acids. For the CDR3, the DNA is TGTGCCAGCAGTGAAAAAGGGGGCTATGGCTACACCTTC. This encodes CASSEKGGYGYTF.

This clone was observed a few times. V gene TRBV18 combines with J gene TRBJ1-3; TRBD1 is a possible D gene (6 bases). V lost 3 bases, J lost 0 bases, and 12 bases lay in between. The CDR3 has 16 amino acids. Germline CDR1 is KGHSH and CDR2 is LQKENI. The CDR3 sequence: CASSPAGVTSGNTIYF. For the CDR3, the DNA is TGTGCCAGCTCACCGGCAGGGGTGACCTCTGGAAACACCATATATTTT.

V usage is TRBV6-4 and J usage is TRBJ2-3, with a tentative D call TRBD1 (6 bases). CDR3 size: 15 residues. Trimming shortened V by 3 bases and J by 5 bases, and 15 bases separated the two germline ends. CDR1 MRHNA and CDR2 SNTAGT come from the germline V gene. In DNA form, the CDR3 reads TGTGCCAGCAGTGATTCAGGGGCCCGGGTAGATACGCAGTATTTT. Its protein product is CASSDSGARVDTQYF.

The V and J genes are TRBV18 and TRBJ1-3, with 12 bases lining up with TRBD1. The CDR3 is made up of 16 amino acids. Trimming took 3 bases from V and 4 from J; bases not matched to a gene: 4. Germline V CDR1 and CDR2: KGHSH, LQKENI. In DNA, the CDR3 is TGTGCCAGCTCACCGGGACAGGGGGCAGCCGGAAACACCATATATTTT. Amino acid sequence: CASSPGQGAAGNTIYF.

This chain uses TRBV7-9 with TRBJ2-3; D remains ambiguous. CDR3 length: 15 amino acids. Trimming took off 4 bases at V and 0 bases at J, with 11 bases between the two ends. CDR1 is SEHNR and CDR2 is FQNEAQ in the germline V gene (reference sequence). The CDR3 nucleotides are TGTGCCAGCAGCTCCCCCCCCGGTAGCACAGATACGCAGTATTTT. Amino acids: CASSSPPGSTDTQYF.

The V gene is TRBV19, the J gene TRBJ2-3, with 10 bases matching TRBD2. The CDR3 loop spans 14 amino acids. Trimming cost V 7 bases and J 4 bases; bases outside gene matches: 5. Per the germline V gene, CDR1 is LNHDA and CDR2 is SQIVND (reference sequence). The CDR3 is CASNSGGAADTQYF. DNA for the CDR3: TGTGCCAGTAACAGCGGGGGGGCGGCAGATACGCAGTATTTT.

The CDR3 coding sequence is TGTGCCAGCAGTTACTCGACAGGGGGAAGTGAAAAACTGTTTTTT. This encodes CASSYSTGGSEKLFF. J is TRBJ1-4 and V is TRBV6-5; TRBD1 matches 9 bases. The CDR3 extends over 15 amino acids. The junction had 3 bases not matched to a gene; V was cut back by 0 bases and J by 7 bases. The germline CDR1 and CDR2 sequences are MNHEY and SVGAGI.